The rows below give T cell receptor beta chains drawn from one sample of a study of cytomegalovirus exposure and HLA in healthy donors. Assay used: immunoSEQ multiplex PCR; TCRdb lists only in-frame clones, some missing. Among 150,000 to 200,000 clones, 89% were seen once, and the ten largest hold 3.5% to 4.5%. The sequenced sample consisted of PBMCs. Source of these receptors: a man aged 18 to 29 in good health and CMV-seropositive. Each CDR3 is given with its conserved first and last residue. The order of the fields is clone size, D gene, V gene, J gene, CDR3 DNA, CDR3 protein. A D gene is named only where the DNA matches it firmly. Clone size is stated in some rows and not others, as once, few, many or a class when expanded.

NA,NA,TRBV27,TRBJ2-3,TGTGCCAGCAGTTTATCGAGGGCTAACACAGATACGCAGTATTTT,CASSLSRANTDTQYF
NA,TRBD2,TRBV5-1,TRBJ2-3,TGCGCCAGCCGCTTGGGGGCCGGGACTAGCGACACAGATACGCAGTATTTT,CASRLGAGTSDTDTQYF
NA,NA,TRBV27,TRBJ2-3,TGTGCCAGCAGTTCAACTAGCACAGATACGCAGTATTTT,CASSSTSTDTQYF
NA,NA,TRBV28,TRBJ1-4,TGTGCCAGCAGTAACATCGGGACAAACGAAAAACTGTTTTTT,CASSNIGTNEKLFF
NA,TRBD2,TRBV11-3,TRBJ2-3,TGTGCCAGCAGCCAAAGGAGTGTAGCGGGAGGTACAGATACGCAGTATTTT,CASSQRSVAGGTDTQYF
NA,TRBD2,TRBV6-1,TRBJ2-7,TGTGCCACCTCGCTAGCGGTAAGCTCCTACGAGCAGTACTTC,CATSLAVSSYEQYF
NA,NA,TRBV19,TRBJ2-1,TGTGCCAGTGACAGCGTATACAATGAGCAGTTCTTC,CASDSVYNEQFF
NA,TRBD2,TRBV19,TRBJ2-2,TGTGCCAGTAGTATTAGGGCTAGCGGGAGAGAGACCGGGGAGCTGTTTTTT,CASSIRASGRETGELFF
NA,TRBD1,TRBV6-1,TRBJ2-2,TGTGCCAGCAGTGAAGGACAGGGAGCGTACACCGGGGAGCTGTTTTTT,CASSEGQGAYTGELFF
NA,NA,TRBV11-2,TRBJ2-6,TGTGCCAGCAGCTTAATTGGGAGAGGGGCCAACGTCCTGACTTTC,CASSLIGRGANVLTF
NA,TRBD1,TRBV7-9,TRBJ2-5,TGTGCCAGCAGCTTAGCGGGGGACAGGGTGACGGAGACCCAGTACTTC,CASSLAGDRVTETQYF
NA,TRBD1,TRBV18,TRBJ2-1,TGTGCCAGCTCACCATACGAACAGGGGCCCCAGTTCTTC,CASSPYEQGPQFF
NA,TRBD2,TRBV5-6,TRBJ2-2,TGTGCCAGCAGCTTGACGGGACTATCGAACACCGGGGAGCTGTTTTTT,CASSLTGLSNTGELFF
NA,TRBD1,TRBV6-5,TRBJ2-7,TGTGCCAGCAGGCCTATACAGGGGGTGGGCGAGCAGTACTTC,CASRPIQGVGEQYF
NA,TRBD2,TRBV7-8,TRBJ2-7,TGTGCCAGCAGCTTAGTGGCGGGGGGCTACGAGCAGTACTTC,CASSLVAGGYEQYF
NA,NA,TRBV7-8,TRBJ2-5,TGTGCCAGCAGCTTAGGGCCAGGGAAAGAGACCCAGTACTTC,CASSLGPGKETQYF
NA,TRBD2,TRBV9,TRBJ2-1,TGTGCCAGCAGCGCTAGCGGGAGGCCATACAATGAGCAGTTCTTC,CASSASGRPYNEQFF
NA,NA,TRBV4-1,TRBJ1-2,TGCGCCAGCAGCCACCATTCAAGGGGTCCACAGGCCTATGGCTACACCTTC,CASSHHSRGPQAYGYTF
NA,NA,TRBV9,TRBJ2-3,TGTGCCAGCAGCGTAGCTACTTACGAGACAGATACGCAGTATTTT,CASSVATYETDTQYF
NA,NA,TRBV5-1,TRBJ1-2,TGCGCCAGCAGCTTGGCCGGGCAGGGCATAAGATCCCCCCACTATGGCTACACCTTC,CASSLAGQGIRSPHYGYTF
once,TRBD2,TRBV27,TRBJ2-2,TGTGCCAGCAGCCATCGGGGACTAGCGGGAGGGCCTGGCACCGGGGAGCTGTTTTTT,CASSHRGLAGGPGTGELFF
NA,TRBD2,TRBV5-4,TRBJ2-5,TGTGCCAGCAGCCCGAGAGCGGGAGCGACGGAGACCCAGTACTTC,CASSPRAGATETQYF
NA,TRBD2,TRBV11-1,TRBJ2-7,TGTGCCAGCAGCTTATACCTAGCGGGAGGGGACGAGCAGTACTTC,CASSLYLAGGDEQYF
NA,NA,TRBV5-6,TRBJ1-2,TGTGCCAGCAGCCCCCCCTGGCAGGATAAGGCCTATGGCTACACCTTC,CASSPPWQDKAYGYTF
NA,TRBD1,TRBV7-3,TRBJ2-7,TGTGCCAGCAGCTCCGGACAGGGGGACTACGAGCAGTACTTC,CASSSGQGDYEQYF
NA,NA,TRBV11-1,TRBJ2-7,TGTGCCAGCAGCCCCCTTGGGGACATAGTCTACGAGCAGTACTTC,CASSPLGDIVYEQYF
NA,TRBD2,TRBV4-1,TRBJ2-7,TGCGCCAGCAGCCCGGGACTAGCGGGCTACGAGCAGTACTTC,CASSPGLAGYEQYF
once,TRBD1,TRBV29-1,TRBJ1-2,TGCAGCGTTGAGGCAGGGGGCGACTATGGCTACACCTTC,CSVEAGGDYGYTF
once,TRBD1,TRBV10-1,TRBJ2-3,TGCGCCAGCAGTGAGTTTCGGATGACAGGGACAAGCACAGATACGCAGTATTTT,CASSEFRMTGTSTDTQYF
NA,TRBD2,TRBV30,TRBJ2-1,TGTGCCTGGACTCAACCGGGACTAGCTTTCAATGAGCAGTTCTTC,CAWTQPGLAFNEQFF
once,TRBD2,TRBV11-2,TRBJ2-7,TGTGCCAGCAGCCCGGGACTAGCGGGAGAGTGGGAAAACGAGCAGTACTTC,CASSPGLAGEWENEQYF